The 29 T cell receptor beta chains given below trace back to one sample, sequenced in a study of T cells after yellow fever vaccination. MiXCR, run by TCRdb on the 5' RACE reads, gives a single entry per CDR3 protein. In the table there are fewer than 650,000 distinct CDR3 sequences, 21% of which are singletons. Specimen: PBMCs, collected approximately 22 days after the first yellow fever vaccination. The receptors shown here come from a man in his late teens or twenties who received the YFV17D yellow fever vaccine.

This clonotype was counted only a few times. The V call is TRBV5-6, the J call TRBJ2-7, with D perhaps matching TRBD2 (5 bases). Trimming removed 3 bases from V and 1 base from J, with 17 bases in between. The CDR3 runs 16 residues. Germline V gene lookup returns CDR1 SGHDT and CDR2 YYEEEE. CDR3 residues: CASSWGRGFLSYEQYV. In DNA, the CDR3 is TGTGCCAGCAGCTGGGGTCGGGGTTTTCTTTCCTACGAGCAGTACGTC.

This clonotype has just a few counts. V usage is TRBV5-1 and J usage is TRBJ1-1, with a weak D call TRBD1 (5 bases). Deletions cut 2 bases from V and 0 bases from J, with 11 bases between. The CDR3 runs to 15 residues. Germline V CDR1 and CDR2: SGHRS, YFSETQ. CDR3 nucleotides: TGCGCCAGCAGCTTTTCAGGGTCCATGAACACTGAAGCTTTCTTT. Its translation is CASSFSGSMNTEAFF.

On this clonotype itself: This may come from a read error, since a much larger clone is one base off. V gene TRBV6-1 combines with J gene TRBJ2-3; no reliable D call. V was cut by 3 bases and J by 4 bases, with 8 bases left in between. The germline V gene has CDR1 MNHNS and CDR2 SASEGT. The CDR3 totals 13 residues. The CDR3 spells CASSDHQPDTQYF. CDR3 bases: TGTGCCAGCAGTGACCACCAGCCAGATACGCAGTATTTT.

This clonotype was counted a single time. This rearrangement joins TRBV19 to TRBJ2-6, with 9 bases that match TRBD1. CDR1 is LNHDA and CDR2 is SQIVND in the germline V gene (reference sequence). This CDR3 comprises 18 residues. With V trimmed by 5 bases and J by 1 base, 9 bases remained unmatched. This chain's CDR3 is CASSSRTGAISGANVLTF. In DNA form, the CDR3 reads TGTGCCAGTAGTTCCCGGACAGGGGCAATTTCTGGGGCCAACGTCCTGACTTTC.

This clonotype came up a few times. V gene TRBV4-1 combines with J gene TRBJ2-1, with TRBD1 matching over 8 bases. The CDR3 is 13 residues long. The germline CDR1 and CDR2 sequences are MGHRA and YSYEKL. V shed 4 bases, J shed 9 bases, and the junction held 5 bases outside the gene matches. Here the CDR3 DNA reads TGCGCCAGCAGCCCGTCCAGGGGGCTTGAGCAGTTCTTC. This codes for CASSPSRGLEQFF.

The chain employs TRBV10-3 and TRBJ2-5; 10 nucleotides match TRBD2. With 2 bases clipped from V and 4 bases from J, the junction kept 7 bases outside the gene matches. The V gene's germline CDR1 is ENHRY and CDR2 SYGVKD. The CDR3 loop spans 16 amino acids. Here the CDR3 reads CAISEERLAGSETQYF. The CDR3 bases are TGTGCCATCAGTGAGGAGAGACTAGCGGGTTCAGAGACCCAGTACTTC.

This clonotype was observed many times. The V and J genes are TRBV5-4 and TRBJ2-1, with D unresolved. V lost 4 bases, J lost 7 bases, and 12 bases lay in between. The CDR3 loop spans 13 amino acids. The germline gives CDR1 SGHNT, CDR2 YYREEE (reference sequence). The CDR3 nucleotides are TGTGCCAGCAGCCCGTGGCCGAGGAATGAGCAGTTCTTC. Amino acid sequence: CASSPWPRNEQFF.

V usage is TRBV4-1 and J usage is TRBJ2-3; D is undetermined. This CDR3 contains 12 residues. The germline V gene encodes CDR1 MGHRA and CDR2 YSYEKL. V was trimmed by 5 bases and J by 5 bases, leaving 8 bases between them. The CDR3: CASSFREDTQYF. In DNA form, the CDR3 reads TGCGCCAGCAGCTTCCGTGAAGATACGCAGTATTTT.

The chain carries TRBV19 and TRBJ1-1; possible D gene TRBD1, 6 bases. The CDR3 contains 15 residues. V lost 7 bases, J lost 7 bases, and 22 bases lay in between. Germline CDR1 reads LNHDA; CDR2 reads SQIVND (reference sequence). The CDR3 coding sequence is TGTGCCAGTATATTTGAGGCGGGGGCCGCCTTTGAAGCTTTCTTT. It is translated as CASIFEAGAAFEAFF.

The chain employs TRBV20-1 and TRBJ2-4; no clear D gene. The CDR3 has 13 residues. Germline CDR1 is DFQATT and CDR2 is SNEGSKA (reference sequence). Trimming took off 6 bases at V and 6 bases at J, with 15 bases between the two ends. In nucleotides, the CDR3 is TGCAGTGCACCCGGACGGGTAACAAACATTCAGTACTTC. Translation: CSAPGRVTNIQYF.

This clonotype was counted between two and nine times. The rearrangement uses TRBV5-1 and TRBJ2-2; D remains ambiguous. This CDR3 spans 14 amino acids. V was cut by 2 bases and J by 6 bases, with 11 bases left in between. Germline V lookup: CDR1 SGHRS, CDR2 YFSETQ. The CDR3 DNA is TGCGCCAGCAGCTTCTCAGGATACCCCGGGGAGCTGTTTTTT. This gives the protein CASSFSGYPGELFF.

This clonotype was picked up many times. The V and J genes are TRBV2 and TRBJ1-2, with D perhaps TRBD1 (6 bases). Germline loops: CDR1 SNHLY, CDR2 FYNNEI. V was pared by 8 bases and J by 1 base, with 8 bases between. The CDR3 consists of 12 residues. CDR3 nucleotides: TGTGCCAGCCGGACAGATAACTATGGCTACACCTTC. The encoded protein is CASRTDNYGYTF.

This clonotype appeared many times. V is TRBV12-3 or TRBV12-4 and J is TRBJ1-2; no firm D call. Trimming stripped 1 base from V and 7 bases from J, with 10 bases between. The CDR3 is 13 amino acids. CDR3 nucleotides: TGTGCCAGCAGTTTAGTTGGATTTGGTGGCTACACCTTC. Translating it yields CASSLVGFGGYTF.

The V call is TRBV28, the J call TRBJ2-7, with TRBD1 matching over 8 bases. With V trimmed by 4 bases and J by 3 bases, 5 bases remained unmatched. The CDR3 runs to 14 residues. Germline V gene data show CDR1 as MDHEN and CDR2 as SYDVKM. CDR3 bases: TGTGCCAGCAGTTCCGGACAGGGCCTCTACGAGCAGTACGTC. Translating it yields CASSSGQGLYEQYV.

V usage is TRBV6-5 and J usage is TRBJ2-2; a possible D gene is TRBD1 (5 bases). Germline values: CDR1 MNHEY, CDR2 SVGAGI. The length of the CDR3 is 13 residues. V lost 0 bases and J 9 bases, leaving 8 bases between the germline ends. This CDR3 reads CASSYSWGRELFF. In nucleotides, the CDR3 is TGTGCCAGCAGTTACTCGTGGGGCCGGGAGCTGTTTTTT.

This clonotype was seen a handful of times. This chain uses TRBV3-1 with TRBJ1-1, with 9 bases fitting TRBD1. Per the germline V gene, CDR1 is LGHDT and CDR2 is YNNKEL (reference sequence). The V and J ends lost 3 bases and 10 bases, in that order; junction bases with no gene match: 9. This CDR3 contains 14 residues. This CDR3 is CASSHFSGDRAAFF. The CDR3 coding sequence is TGTGCCAGCAGCCACTTCTCGGGGGACAGGGCAGCTTTCTTT. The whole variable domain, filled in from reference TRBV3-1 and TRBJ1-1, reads DTAVSQTPKYLVTQMGNDKSIKCEQNLGHDTMYWYKQDSKKFLKIMFSYNNKELIINETVPNRFSPKSPDKAHLNLHINSLELGDSAVYFCASSHFSGDRAAFFGQGTRLTVV.

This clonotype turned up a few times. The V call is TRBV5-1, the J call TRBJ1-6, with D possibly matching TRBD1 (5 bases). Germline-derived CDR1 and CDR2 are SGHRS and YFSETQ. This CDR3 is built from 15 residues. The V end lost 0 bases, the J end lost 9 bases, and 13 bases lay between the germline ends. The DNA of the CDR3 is TGCGCCAGCAGCTTGGAGGCGGCAGGGACTTCACCCCTCCACTTT. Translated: CASSLEAAGTSPLHF.

CDR3 residues: CASSRHALGLNTEAFF. The CDR3 DNA sequence: TGTGCCAGCAGCCGACATGCCCTCGGCCTGAACACTGAAGCTTTCTTT. The V gene is TRBV5-6, the J gene TRBJ1-1; D unclear. The germline V gene has CDR1 SGHDT and CDR2 YYEEEE. V was trimmed by 4 bases and J by 0 bases, leaving 16 bases between them. The CDR3 is made up of 16 amino acids. The entire variable domain, with the rest obtained from reference TRBV5-6 and TRBJ1-1, is as follows: DAGVTQSPTHLIKTRGQQVTLRCSPKSGHDTVSWYQQALGQGPQFIFQYYEEEERQRGNFPDRFSGHQFPNYSSELNVNALLLGDSALYLCASSRHALGLNTEAFFGQGTRLTVV.

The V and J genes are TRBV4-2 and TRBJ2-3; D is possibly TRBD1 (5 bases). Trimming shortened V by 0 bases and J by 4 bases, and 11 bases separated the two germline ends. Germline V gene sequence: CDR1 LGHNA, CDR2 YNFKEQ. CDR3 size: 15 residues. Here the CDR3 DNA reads TGTGCCAGCAGCCAAGAGGGGTCAGGGCCAGATACGCAGTATTTT. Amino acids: CASSQEGSGPDTQYF.

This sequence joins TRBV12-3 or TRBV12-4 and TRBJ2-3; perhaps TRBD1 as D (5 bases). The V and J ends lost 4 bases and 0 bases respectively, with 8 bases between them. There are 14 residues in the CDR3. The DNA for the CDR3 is TGTGCCAGCAGTTGGGCAGGGAGCACAGATACGCAGTATTTT. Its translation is CASSWAGSTDTQYF.

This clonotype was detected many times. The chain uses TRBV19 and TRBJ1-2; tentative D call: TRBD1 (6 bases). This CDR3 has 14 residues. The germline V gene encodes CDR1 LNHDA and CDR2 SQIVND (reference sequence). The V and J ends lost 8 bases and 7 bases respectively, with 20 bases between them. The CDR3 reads CASLGQTGKSGYTF. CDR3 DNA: TGTGCCAGTCTGGGCCAAACAGGGAAGTCTGGCTACACCTTC.

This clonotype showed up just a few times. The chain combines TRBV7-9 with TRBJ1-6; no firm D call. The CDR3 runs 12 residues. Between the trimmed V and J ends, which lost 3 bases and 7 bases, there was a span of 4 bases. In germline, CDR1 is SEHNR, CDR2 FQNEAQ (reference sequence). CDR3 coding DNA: TGTGCCAGCAGCTTCCAGAATTCACCCCTCCACTTT. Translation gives CASSFQNSPLHF.

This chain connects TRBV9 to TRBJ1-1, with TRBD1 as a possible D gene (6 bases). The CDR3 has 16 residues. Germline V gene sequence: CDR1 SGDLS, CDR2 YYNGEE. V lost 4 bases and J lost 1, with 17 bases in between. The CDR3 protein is CASSPYGQPANTEAFF. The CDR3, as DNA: TGTGCCAGCAGCCCCTATGGACAGCCGGCGAACACTGAAGCTTTCTTT.

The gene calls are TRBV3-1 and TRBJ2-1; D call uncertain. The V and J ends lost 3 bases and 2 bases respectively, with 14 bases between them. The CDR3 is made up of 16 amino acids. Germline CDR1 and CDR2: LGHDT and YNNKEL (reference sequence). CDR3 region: CASSHNLRLAYNEQFF. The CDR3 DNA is TGTGCCAGCAGCCATAACCTGAGGCTCGCCTACAATGAGCAGTTCTTC.

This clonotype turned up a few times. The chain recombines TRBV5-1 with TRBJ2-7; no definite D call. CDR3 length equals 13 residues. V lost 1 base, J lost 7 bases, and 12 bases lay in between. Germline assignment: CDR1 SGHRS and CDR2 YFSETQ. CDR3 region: CASSLLTPGEQYF. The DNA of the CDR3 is TGCGCCAGCAGCTTGCTAACTCCCGGAGAGCAGTACTTC.

The CDR3 is CASSYFLLREKLFF. The CDR3, as DNA: TGTGCCAGCAGTTACTTCCTACTCCGGGAAAAACTGTTTTTT. This chain links TRBV6-2 or TRBV6-3 with TRBJ1-4; D ambiguous. The germline V gene has CDR1 MNHEY and CDR2 SVGEGT. This CDR3 has 14 residues. V lost 1 base to trimming and J lost 8 bases, with 11 bases between them.

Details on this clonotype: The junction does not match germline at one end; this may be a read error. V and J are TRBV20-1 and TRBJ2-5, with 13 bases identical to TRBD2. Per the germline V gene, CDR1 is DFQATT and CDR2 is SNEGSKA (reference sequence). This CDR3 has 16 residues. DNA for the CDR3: TGCTGTGCCCCGGGACTAGCGGGGCCAGTCCAAGAGACCCAGTACTTC. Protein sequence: CCAPGLAGPVQETQYF.

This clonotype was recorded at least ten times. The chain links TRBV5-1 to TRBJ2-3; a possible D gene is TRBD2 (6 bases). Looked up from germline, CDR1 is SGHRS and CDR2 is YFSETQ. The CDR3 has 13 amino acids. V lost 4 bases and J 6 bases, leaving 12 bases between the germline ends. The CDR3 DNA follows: TGCGCCAGCAGCCCCCGGAGCGGGGATACGCAGTATTTT. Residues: CASSPRSGDTQYF.

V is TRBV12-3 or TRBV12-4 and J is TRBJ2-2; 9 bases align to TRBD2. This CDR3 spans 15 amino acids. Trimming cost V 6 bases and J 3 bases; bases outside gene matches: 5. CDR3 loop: CASRARLADTGELFF. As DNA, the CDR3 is TGTGCCAGCAGGGCCAGACTAGCGGACACCGGGGAGCTGTTTTTT.